The 21 T cell receptor beta chains in this list originate from one sample, sequenced in a study of CD8+CD57+ T cells in acquired aplastic anemia. CDR3 and TCR beta VDJ profiling relied on genomic DNA as the template. TCRdb re-called the reads through MiXCR, storing one row per CDR3 protein. The table shows 200,000 to 250,000 distinct CDR3 sequences, with 30% to 35% occurring only once. The specimen was sorted CD4+, CD8+, or CD8+CD57+ T cells (not recorded which) from PBMCs. The source is a human donor in good health, serving as a control.

This clonotype occurred many times. The CDR3 loop reads CSATGQSYNEQFF. CDR3 DNA: TGCAGTGCTACCGGACAGAGCTACAATGAGCAGTTCTTC. This chain connects TRBV20-1 to TRBJ2-1; D perhaps matches TRBD1 (6 bases). CDR3 length: 13 amino acids. Germline V gene sequence: CDR1 DFQATT, CDR2 SNEGSKA (reference sequence). Deletions cut 4 bases from V and 3 bases from J, with 10 bases between.

As to this clonotype: A much bigger clone sits one base away, suggesting this may be a read error. The V and J genes are TRBV5-1 and TRBJ1-2, with D uncertain. The germline V gene has CDR1 SGHRS and CDR2 YFSETQ. The CDR3 has 15 amino acids. V lost 5 bases and J 0 bases, leaving 14 bases between the germline ends. CDR3 coding DNA: TGCGCCAGCAGGGCGGTCTATGTAGCTAACTATGGCTACACCTTC. Translated, it gives CASRAVYVANYGYTF.

This clonotype was seen many times. The chain is built from TRBV12-3 or TRBV12-4 and TRBJ2-3, with 10 bases lining up with TRBD2. This CDR3 has 14 residues. Trimming removed 6 bases from V and 5 bases from J; junction bases left unmatched: 5. The DNA of the CDR3 is TGTGCCAGCAGCATGGGACTAGCGCTAGATACGCAGTATTTT. Translating gives CASSMGLALDTQYF.

This clonotype has ten or more counts. The V and J genes are TRBV7-2 and TRBJ2-3; D remains unclear. The CDR3 covers 13 residues. Per the germline V gene, CDR1 is SGHTA and CDR2 is FQGNSA. Trimming took off 4 bases at V and 11 bases at J, with 16 bases between the two ends. CDR3 amino acids: CASSSKSTLKQYF. DNA for the CDR3: TGTGCCAGCAGCTCCAAAAGCACACTGAAGCAGTATTTT.

This rearrangement joins TRBV19 to TRBJ2-7, with D tentatively TRBD2 (5 bases). Germline V gene data show CDR1 as LNHDA and CDR2 as SQIVND (reference sequence). CDR3 length equals 17 residues. The V end was cut by 3 bases, the J end by 4 bases, with 22 bases between. In DNA, the CDR3 is TGTGCCAGTAGTATGGTCGGTGGGAGAGACGGGAAATACGAGCAGTACTTC. Translation gives CASSMVGGRDGKYEQYF.

This clonotype appeared a few times. One end of the junction does not line up with germline, which may come from a read error. The gene calls are TRBV10-3 and TRBJ1-1; no clear D. From germline, CDR1 is ENHRY and CDR2 SYGVKD. The length of the CDR3 is 16 residues. In DNA form, the CDR3 reads TGTGCCAGCAGTTACTCGAAACTACTCGGTTACCGAAAAGCTTTCTTT. This sequence encodes CASSYSKLLGYRKAFF.

This clonotype was detected many times. V gene TRBV7-8 combines with J gene TRBJ2-1; D unclear. Per the germline V gene, CDR1 is SGHVS and CDR2 is FQNEAQ. Trimming pared 1 base from V and 8 bases from J, leaving 9 bases between. The length of the CDR3 is 13 residues. The CDR3 DNA reads as TGTGCCAGCAGCTTAGACTTGTTCGATGAGCAGTTCTTC. Translating it yields CASSLDLFDEQFF.

This clonotype was seen a handful of times. The V call is TRBV18, the J call TRBJ2-5; D gene ambiguous. This CDR3 contains 13 residues. CDR1 is KGHSH, CDR2 LQKENI, per germline. Trimming shortened V by 2 bases and J by 1 base, and 5 bases separated the two germline ends. For the CDR3, the DNA is TGTGCCAGCTCACCAATGCGCCAAGAGACCCAGTACTTC. It specifies CASSPMRQETQYF.

The chain has TRBV9 and TRBJ1-2, with a weak D call TRBD1 (5 bases). Germline V gene sequence: CDR1 SGDLS, CDR2 YYNGEE. The CDR3 length is 12 residues. V was clipped by 1 base and J by 5 bases, with 6 bases between them. The CDR3 DNA follows: TGTGCCAGCAGCGTATGGGGGTATGGCTACACCTTC. Translation gives CASSVWGYGYTF.

The chain is built from TRBV15 and TRBJ2-1; no clear D gene. The V and J ends lost 3 bases and 4 bases respectively, with 4 bases between them. Germline values: CDR1 LNHNV, CDR2 YYDKDF (reference sequence). This CDR3 is 12 amino acids long. The CDR3 DNA follows: TGTGCCACCAGCAGCCCATACAATGAGCAGTTCTTC. It codes for CATSSPYNEQFF.

CDR3 sequence: CASRRQVTEAFF. In nucleotides, the CDR3 is TGTGCCAGCAGGCGACAGGTCACTGAAGCTTTCTTT. The chain links TRBV10-3 to TRBJ1-1, with D possibly TRBD1 on 6 matching bases. Deletions cut 10 bases from V and 4 bases from J, with 13 bases between. CDR1 is ENHRY, CDR2 SYGVKD, per germline. CDR3 length: 12 amino acids.

This clonotype appeared a few times. The chain employs TRBV13 and TRBJ2-1; 7 positions match TRBD1. Germline V gene data show CDR1 as PRHDT and CDR2 as FYEKMQ (reference sequence). The CDR3 runs 15 residues. V lost 1 base, J lost 9 bases, and 9 bases stayed unmatched. The chain's CDR3 is CASSLERGRFVEQFF. CDR3 nucleotide sequence: TGTGCCAGCAGCTTAGAGAGGGGGCGCTTTGTTGAGCAGTTCTTC. Supplemented by reference TRBV13 and TRBJ2-1, the full variable domain reads AAGVIQSPRHLIKEKRETATLKCYPIPRHDTVYWYQQGPGQDPQFLISFYEKMQSDKGSIPDRFSAQQFSDYHSELNMSSLELGDSALYFCASSLERGRFVEQFFGPGTRLTVL.

Ten or more counts support this clonotype. The J gene is TRBJ2-3, the V gene TRBV7-2; no definite D call. The CDR3 consists of 15 residues. Trimming stripped 3 bases from V and 0 bases from J, with 10 bases between. CDR1 is SGHTA, CDR2 FQGNSA, per germline. CDR3: CASSFIYSSTDTQYF. As DNA, the CDR3 is TGTGCCAGCAGCTTTATCTACTCTAGCACAGATACGCAGTATTTT. The full variable domain, with the rest looked up from reference TRBV7-2 and TRBJ2-3, is GAGVSQSPSNKVTEKGKDVELRCDPISGHTALYWYRQSLGQGLEFLIYFQGNSAPDKSGLPSDRFSAERTGGSVSTLTIQRTQQEDSAVYLCASSFIYSSTDTQYFGPGTRLTVL.

The rearrangement uses TRBV20-1 and TRBJ2-1; TRBD2 matches at 9 bases. This CDR3 is built from 16 residues. From germline, CDR1 is DFQATT and CDR2 SNEGSKA (reference sequence). Trimming took 1 base from V and 11 from J; bases not matched to a gene: 15. The CDR3 DNA reads as TGCAGTGCTAGAGTGATAACGCGGGGGGGCATAACGAAGCAGTTCTTC. Amino acids: CSARVITRGGITKQFF.

CDR3 sequence: CATSDPLDRDSYNEQFF. As DNA, the CDR3 is TGTGCCACCAGTGATCCCCTAGACAGGGACTCCTACAATGAGCAGTTCTTC. The chain couples TRBV24-1 to TRBJ2-1, with 7 bases aligning to TRBD1. The CDR3 loop spans 17 amino acids. Per the germline V gene, CDR1 is KGHDR and CDR2 is SFDVKD. V shed 3 bases, J shed 0 bases, and the junction held 7 bases outside the gene matches.

The chain has TRBV19 and TRBJ1-5; weak D call: TRBD1 (6 bases). The CDR3 contains 17 residues. Germline lookup yields CDR1 LNHDA and CDR2 SQIVND (reference sequence). Trimming took 4 bases from V and 2 from J, leaving 18 bases between them. The CDR3 loop is CASSTGTLLRGNQPQHF. CDR3 coding DNA: TGTGCCAGTAGTACCGGGACACTTCTTAGGGGCAATCAGCCCCAGCATTTT. Together with reference TRBV19 and TRBJ1-5, the CDR3 gives the full variable domain: DGGITQSPKYLFRKEGQNVTLSCEQNLNHDAMYWYRQDPGQGLRLIYYSQIVNDFQKGDIAEGYSVSREKKESFPLTVTSAQKNPTAFYLCASSTGTLLRGNQPQHFGDGTRLSIL.

This clonotype appeared many times. The gene calls are TRBV19 and TRBJ2-5, with D possibly being TRBD2 (5 bases). The germline V gene has CDR1 LNHDA and CDR2 SQIVND (reference sequence). V lost 1 base and J 5 bases, leaving 14 bases between the germline ends. The CDR3 is 15 amino acids. The CDR3: CASSIGGSGRETQYF. The CDR3 nucleotides read TGTGCCAGTAGTATAGGCGGCAGCGGCCGGGAGACCCAGTACTTC.

This chain links TRBV5-1 with TRBJ2-3; TRBD2 aligns across 12 bases. CDR3 length: 16 amino acids. V shed 0 bases and J 6 bases; nucleotides not matched to a gene: 5. CDR1 is SGHRS, CDR2 YFSETQ, per germline. The CDR3 bases are TGCGCCAGCAGCTTGGCGCGACTAGCGGGAGCCGATACGCAGTATTTT. This encodes CASSLARLAGADTQYF.

This sequence joins TRBV29-1 and TRBJ2-5; D is possibly TRBD2 (6 bases). The CDR3 extends over 13 amino acids. The germline V gene has CDR1 SQVTM and CDR2 ANQGSEA. Trimming took 7 bases from V and 0 from J, leaving 12 bases between them. The CDR3 sequence: CSAFGGDQETQYF. The CDR3 DNA reads TGCAGCGCGTTTGGAGGGGACCAAGAGACCCAGTACTTC.

This clonotype was recorded at least ten times. J is TRBJ2-1 and V is TRBV7-9; 15 bases are shared with TRBD2. V lost 5 bases, J lost 6 bases, and 5 bases stayed unmatched. This CDR3 is built from 16 residues. CDR1 is SEHNR and CDR2 is FQNEAQ in the germline V gene (reference sequence). CDR3 region: CASSTRGLAGGNEQFF. The CDR3 DNA follows: TGTGCCAGCAGCACAAGGGGACTAGCGGGAGGCAATGAGCAGTTCTTC.

This clonotype has a count of ten or more. The chain joins TRBV9 to TRBJ1-6; D gene unclear. The germline gives CDR1 SGDLS, CDR2 YYNGEE. This CDR3 is built from 17 residues. The germline V and J ends were trimmed by 2 bases and 5 bases, with 17 bases remaining between them. CDR3 residues: CASSVEVRPRHNSPLHF. DNA for the CDR3: TGTGCCAGCAGCGTTGAGGTCAGGCCCCGGCATAATTCACCCCTCCACTTT.